A single sample gave rise to the 25 T cell receptor beta chains below, sequenced in a study of shared clonotypes between healthy human individuals (dated by TCRdb to 2019 to 2021). Receptor amplification or capture employed the immunoSEQ multiplex PCR assay. Drawn from immuneACCESS, this table holds only the in-frame rearrangements with V and J called that TCRdb kept. Clones are partly lost; checked studies trace under half to an unresolved V gene and leave the rest unexplained. The sample records approximately 2.3 million clones, over 85% of which are singletons. In total, the top ten clones hold 0.3% to 0.4% of the sample. Sequenced: naive CD4+ T cells from PBMCs. This sample's cell subset or site label indicates: CD45RA+ positively selected. The receptors derive from a man younger than 30 in good health. Some clones in this sample may be carry-over from other donors' samples.

The chain recombines TRBV28 with TRBJ2-3; TRBD2 aligns across 8 bases. Trimming cost V 2 bases and J 4 bases; bases outside gene matches: 5. The germline V gene has CDR1 MDHEN and CDR2 SYDVKM. The CDR3 covers 15 residues. For the CDR3, the DNA is TGTGCCAGCAGTTTAGTCGAGCGGGAGTCAGATACGCAGTATTTT. This sequence encodes CASSLVERESDTQYF.

The V call is TRBV29-1, the J call TRBJ1-1; TRBD1 might be the D (6 bases). Between the trimmed V and J ends, which lost 6 bases and 2 bases, there was a span of 13 bases. The CDR3 has 13 residues. Germline V gene lookup returns CDR1 SQVTM and CDR2 ANQGSEA. As DNA, the CDR3 is TGCAGCGTCCAGGGGAATCGAAACACTGAAGCTTTCTTT. Protein sequence: CSVQGNRNTEAFF.

V gene TRBV10-3 combines with J gene TRBJ1-1, with 9 bases lining up with TRBD1. V shed 9 bases, J shed 5 bases, and the junction held 4 bases outside the gene matches. Germline V CDR1 and CDR2: ENHRY, SYGVKD. CDR3 size: 12 residues. The CDR3 is CAIRQGGTEAFF. The CDR3 region has the DNA TGTGCCATTCGACAGGGGGGAACTGAAGCTTTCTTT.

A note on this clone: Other DNA variants within this sample encode the same CDR3. The V call is TRBV7-2, the J call TRBJ2-7, with TRBD2 matching over 13 bases. CDR1 SGHTA and CDR2 FQGNSA come from the germline V gene. V was pared by 1 base and J by 6 bases, with 0 bases of the junction left unmatched. The CDR3 totals 14 residues. The CDR3 DNA reads TGTGCCAGCAGCTTAGGGACTAGCGGGAGCGAGCAGTACTTC. It yields the protein CASSLGTSGSEQYF.

In this sample, this clone turned up once. This rearrangement joins TRBV5-4 to TRBJ1-2; TRBD1 matches at 8 bases. CDR1 SGHNT and CDR2 YYREEE come from the germline V gene (reference sequence). Trimming took 6 bases from V and 0 from J; bases not matched to a gene: 16. The CDR3 has 18 amino acids. CDR3 nucleotides: TGTGCCAGCACCCCGGGAGGATTTCAGGGGGCAACTAACTATGGCTACACCTTC. It encodes CASTPGGFQGATNYGYTF.

The chain employs TRBV5-8 and TRBJ2-3, with D unclear. The CDR3 is made up of 11 amino acids. V lost 3 bases and J lost 6, with 5 bases in between. In germline, CDR1 is SGHTS, CDR2 YDEGEE. Here the CDR3 reads CASSSFDTQYF. The CDR3 DNA follows: TGTGCCAGCAGCTCCTTCGATACGCAGTATTTT.

This chain connects TRBV18 to TRBJ1-4, with D tentatively TRBD1 (5 bases). Germline-derived CDR1 and CDR2 are KGHSH and LQKENI. V lost 4 bases and J lost 6, with 12 bases in between. The CDR3 totals 14 residues. Here the CDR3 reads CASSLTGGDEKLFF. Here the CDR3 DNA reads TGTGCCAGCTCACTAACGGGAGGGGATGAAAAACTGTTTTTT.

The rearrangement uses TRBV5-1 and TRBJ2-4, with D perhaps being TRBD1 or TRBD2 (5 bases each). CDR3 length: 16 amino acids. Trimming cost V 0 bases and J 0 bases, with 10 bases left between them. CDR1 is SGHRS and CDR2 is YFSETQ in the germline V gene. The CDR3 DNA follows: TGCGCCAGCAGCTTGGGGCATGGGGGAGCCAAAAACATTCAGTACTTC. Its translation is CASSLGHGGAKNIQYF. The full variable domain, in which reference TRBV5-1 and TRBJ2-4 provide the parts outside the CDR3, is KAGVTQTPRYLIKTRGQQVTLSCSPISGHRSVSWYQQTPGQGLQFLFEYFSETQRNKGNFPGRFSGRQFSNSRSEMNVSTLELGDSALYLCASSLGHGGAKNIQYFGAGTRLSVL.

This rearrangement joins TRBV5-6 to TRBJ2-7; TRBD2 matches 11 bases. Trimming removed 0 bases from V and 4 bases from J; junction bases left unmatched: 6. CDR1 is SGHDT and CDR2 is YYEEEE in the germline V gene. This CDR3 comprises 16 residues. The CDR3 sequence is CASSLGASGRLYEQYF. The CDR3 DNA follows: TGTGCCAGCAGCTTGGGGGCTAGCGGGAGGTTGTACGAGCAGTACTTC. Using reference TRBV5-6 and TRBJ2-7 for the parts outside the CDR3, the full variable domain is DAGVTQSPTHLIKTRGQQVTLRCSPKSGHDTVSWYQQALGQGPQFIFQYYEEEERQRGNFPDRFSGHQFPNYSSELNVNALLLGDSALYLCASSLGASGRLYEQYFGPGTRLTVT.

V usage is TRBV7-9 and J usage is TRBJ1-1; D perhaps matches TRBD1 (5 bases). This CDR3 has 15 residues. V was trimmed by 0 bases and J by 5 bases, leaving 13 bases between them. Germline CDR1 is SEHNR and CDR2 is FQNEAQ (reference sequence). CDR3 in amino acids: CASSLAGRRSTEAFF. In nucleotides, the CDR3 is TGTGCCAGCAGCTTAGCGGGGCGCAGATCAACTGAAGCTTTCTTT.

V gene TRBV10-3 combines with J gene TRBJ2-5; D gene unclear. Germline CDR1 ENHRY, CDR2 SYGVKD. Trimming took 0 bases from V and 5 from J, leaving 16 bases between them. The CDR3 covers 16 residues. The CDR3 sequence is CAISESNRVFRETQYF. CDR3 nucleotide sequence: TGTGCCATCAGTGAGTCCAACCGGGTCTTTCGGGAGACCCAGTACTTC.

As for this clone: Other nucleotide sequences from this sample produce the same CDR3. J is TRBJ1-1 and V is TRBV10-3; the D is unclear. Germline-derived CDR1 and CDR2 are ENHRY and SYGVKD. CDR3 size: 12 residues. Trimming removed 3 bases at V and 3 bases at J, with 5 bases between. The CDR3 sequence is CAISDGYTEAFF. The CDR3 DNA sequence: TGTGCCATCAGTGACGGGTACACTGAAGCTTTCTTT.

The V gene is TRBV28, the J gene TRBJ1-5; 7 bases are a match to TRBD1. The CDR3 is made up of 15 amino acids. Germline-derived CDR1 and CDR2 are MDHEN and SYDVKM. V lost 5 bases to trimming and J lost 7 bases; unmatched junction nucleotides: 11. CDR3 nucleotides: TGTGCCAGCAGTCCATTAGGGGGCTCGGGACAGCCCCAGCATTTT. Protein product: CASSPLGGSGQPQHF.

This clone was recorded only once. DNA of the CDR3: TGTGCCTGGAGTCCAGTTCGTTGGGGAGAGACCCAGTACTTC. This encodes CAWSPVRWGETQYF. J is TRBJ2-5 and V is TRBV30; D not resolved. The V gene's germline CDR1 is GTSNPN and CDR2 SVGIG (reference sequence). The CDR3 runs 14 residues. V lost 2 bases to trimming and J lost 4 bases, with 14 bases between them.

The table lists this clone with a count of one. This sequence joins TRBV5-1 and TRBJ1-1, with D possibly matching TRBD1 (6 bases). CDR3 size: 17 residues. From germline, CDR1 is SGHRS and CDR2 YFSETQ. V lost 0 bases, J lost 6 bases, and 21 bases lay in between. CDR3 sequence: CASSLGQELGLGAEAFF. CDR3 bases: TGCGCCAGCAGCTTGGGACAGGAATTAGGGCTTGGCGCTGAAGCTTTCTTT.

The chain uses TRBV5-4 and TRBJ1-1; 7 positions match TRBD1. V trimming: 4 bases; J trimming: 1 base; junction bases outside the gene matches: 7. Looked up from germline, CDR1 is SGHNT and CDR2 is YYREEE (reference sequence). The CDR3 runs 15 residues. The DNA of the CDR3 is TGTGCCAGCAGCCCCGGACCAGGGGGGAACACTGAAGCTTTCTTT. It yields the protein CASSPGPGGNTEAFF.

This clone was counted between two and nine times. This chain connects TRBV15 to TRBJ1-1; perhaps TRBD1 as D (6 bases). There are 13 residues in the CDR3. From germline, CDR1 is LNHNV and CDR2 YYDKDF (reference sequence). V was trimmed by 2 bases and J by 5 bases, leaving 9 bases between them. For the CDR3, the DNA is TGTGCCACCAGCAGACAGACAGGAACTGAAGCTTTCTTT. It is translated as CATSRQTGTEAFF.

The CDR3 sequence is CASSVYPGESYEQYF. The CDR3 coding sequence is TGTGCCAGCAGCGTCTACCCGGGGGAATCCTACGAGCAGTACTTC. This chain joins TRBV7-6 and TRBJ2-7; D is perhaps TRBD2 (6 bases). Germline CDR1 and CDR2: SGHVS and FNYEAQ. Trimming cost V 5 bases and J 1 base, with 15 bases left between them. The CDR3 is 15 residues long.

The rearrangement uses TRBV2 and TRBJ1-2; D is perhaps TRBD1 (6 bases). Per the germline V gene, CDR1 is SNHLY and CDR2 is FYNNEI. The CDR3 totals 15 residues. V dropped 6 bases and J dropped 7 bases, with 21 bases sitting between them. CDR3 DNA: TGTGCCAGCAGCGAGGACGTCGACAGGACGGGTGGCTACACCTTC. Encoded protein: CASSEDVDRTGGYTF.

V gene TRBV4-2 combines with J gene TRBJ2-5; D is unresolved. The DNA end is a closer match to TRBJ2-7, so the J assignment may be wrong. Germline CDR1 reads LGHNA; CDR2 reads YNFKEQ. The CDR3 has 16 residues. The CDR3 is CASSQAHRAEAYEQYF. The CDR3 DNA follows: TGTGCCAGCAGCCAAGCTCACCGGGCCGAGGCCTACGAGCAGTACTTC.

This clone appeared once. This chain uses TRBV12-5 with TRBJ2-3; the D is unclear. Trimming pared 5 bases from V and 2 bases from J, leaving 8 bases between. The length of the CDR3 is 13 residues. The V gene's germline CDR1 is LGHNT and CDR2 FRNRAP. The CDR3 DNA reads as TGTGCTAGTGGTCCCGGACCCACAGATACGCAGTATTTT. Residues: CASGPGPTDTQYF.

Turning to this clone: The same CDR3 arises from other DNA sequences in this sample as well. The chain links TRBV4-2 to TRBJ1-5, with no clear D. Germline V gives CDR1 LGHNA, CDR2 YNFKEQ. The CDR3 is 14 amino acids. V lost 1 base to trimming and J lost 0 bases, with 4 bases between them. This CDR3 is CASSQVGSNQPQHF. The DNA of the CDR3 is TGTGCCAGCAGCCAAGTCGGTAGCAATCAGCCCCAGCATTTT.

The rearrangement joins TRBV7-2 to TRBJ2-3; no firm D call. This CDR3 is 15 amino acids long. Between the trimmed V and J ends, which lost 5 bases and 0 bases, there was a span of 12 bases. Looked up from germline, CDR1 is SGHTA and CDR2 is FQGNSA. The CDR3 nucleotides are TGTGCCAGCAGCCCAGCGATAGGGAGCACAGATACGCAGTATTTT. Its translation: CASSPAIGSTDTQYF.

The rearrangement joins TRBV9 to TRBJ2-2; D call uncertain. The ends were cut back, 0 bases at V and 8 bases at J, with 14 bases in the middle. Germline values: CDR1 SGDLS, CDR2 YYNGEE. The CDR3 is 15 amino acids. CDR3: CASSVGKGGFGELFF. DNA for the CDR3: TGTGCCAGCAGCGTAGGGAAGGGCGGTTTTGGGGAGCTGTTTTTT.

V and J are TRBV5-8 and TRBJ1-1; a weak D match, TRBD1 (6 bases). This CDR3 is built from 18 residues. The V gene's germline CDR1 is SGHTS and CDR2 YDEGEE. The ends were cut back, 4 bases at V and 4 bases at J, with 26 bases in the middle. The CDR3 protein is CASSRVRWAGAGGTEAFF. The CDR3 bases are TGTGCCAGCAGCCGGGTCCGATGGGCAGGGGCTGGGGGCACTGAAGCTTTCTTT.